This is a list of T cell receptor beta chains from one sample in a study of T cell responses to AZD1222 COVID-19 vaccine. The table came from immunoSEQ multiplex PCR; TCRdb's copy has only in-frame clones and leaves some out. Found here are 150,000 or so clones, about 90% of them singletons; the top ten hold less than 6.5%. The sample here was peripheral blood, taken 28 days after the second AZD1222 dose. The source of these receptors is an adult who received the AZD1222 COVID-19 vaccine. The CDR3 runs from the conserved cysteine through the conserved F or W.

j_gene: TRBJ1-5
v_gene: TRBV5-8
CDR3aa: CASIQGGRHSNQPQHF

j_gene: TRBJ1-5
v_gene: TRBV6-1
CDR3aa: CASSEDRVLGRNQPQHF

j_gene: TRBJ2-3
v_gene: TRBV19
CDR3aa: CASSTAGVTDTQYF

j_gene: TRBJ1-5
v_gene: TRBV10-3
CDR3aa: CAISESPDRDNQPQHF

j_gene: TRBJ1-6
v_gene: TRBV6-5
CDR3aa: CASSYRGGYNSPLHF

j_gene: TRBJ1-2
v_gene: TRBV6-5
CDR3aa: CASSYRDSATWGYTF

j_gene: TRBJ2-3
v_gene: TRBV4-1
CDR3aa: CASSQLEGASGGRALGSQYF

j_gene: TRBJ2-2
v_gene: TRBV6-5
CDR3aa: CASSYGDRDSGELFF

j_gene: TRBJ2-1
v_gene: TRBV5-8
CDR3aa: CASSRGQGAYNEQFF

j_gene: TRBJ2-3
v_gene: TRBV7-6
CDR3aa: CASSSGGRDTQYF

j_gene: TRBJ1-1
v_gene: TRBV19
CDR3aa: CASSIYATARAEAFF

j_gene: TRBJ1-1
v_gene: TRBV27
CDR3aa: CASSTWDGNTEAFF

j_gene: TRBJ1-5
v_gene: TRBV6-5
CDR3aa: CASRPTGGVNQPQHF

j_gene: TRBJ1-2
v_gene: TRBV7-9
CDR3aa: CASSPVSAGYTF

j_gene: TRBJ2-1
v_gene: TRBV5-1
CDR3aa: CASSLVSSPSSEQFF

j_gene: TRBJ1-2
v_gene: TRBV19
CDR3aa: CASSTQDRGYTF

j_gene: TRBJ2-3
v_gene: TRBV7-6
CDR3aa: CASSLDWLASSTDTQYF

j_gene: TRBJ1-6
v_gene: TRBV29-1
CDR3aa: CSVGSSENSPLHF

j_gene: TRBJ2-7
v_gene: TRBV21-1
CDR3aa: CASSMTSGSPYEQYF

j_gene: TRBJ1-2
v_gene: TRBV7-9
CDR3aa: CASSLRQGVAGYTF

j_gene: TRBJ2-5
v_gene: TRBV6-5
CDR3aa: CASRMTGVGETQYF

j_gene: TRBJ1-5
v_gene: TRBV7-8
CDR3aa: CASSLRQENQPQHF

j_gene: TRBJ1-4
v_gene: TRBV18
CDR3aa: CASSPPEGAGNEKLFF

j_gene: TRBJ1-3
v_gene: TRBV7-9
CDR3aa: CASSLIGGPGVGNTIYF

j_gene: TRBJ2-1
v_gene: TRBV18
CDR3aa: CASSPTLAAQRDEQFF

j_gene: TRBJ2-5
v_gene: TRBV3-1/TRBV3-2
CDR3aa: CASSQDRTVQYF

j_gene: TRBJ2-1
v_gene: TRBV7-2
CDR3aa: CASSSRRTSSYNEQFF

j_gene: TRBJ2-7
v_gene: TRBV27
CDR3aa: CASSLPGTGGGYEQYF

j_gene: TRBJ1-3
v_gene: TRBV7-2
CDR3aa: CASSAGLAGTGNTIYF

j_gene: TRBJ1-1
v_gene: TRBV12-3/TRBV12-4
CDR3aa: CASSYRTGPAFF

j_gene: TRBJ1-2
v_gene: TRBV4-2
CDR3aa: CASSQEEGRYGYTF

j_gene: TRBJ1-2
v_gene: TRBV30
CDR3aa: CAWRGRIGYTF

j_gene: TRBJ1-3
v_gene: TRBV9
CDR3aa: CASSVGGRVAGNTIYF

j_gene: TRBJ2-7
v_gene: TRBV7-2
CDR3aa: CASSLGLAYEQYF

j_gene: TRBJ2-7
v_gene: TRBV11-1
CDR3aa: CATRTGSYEQYF

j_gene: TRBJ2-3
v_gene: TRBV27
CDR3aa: CASSLTSGSGATDTQYF

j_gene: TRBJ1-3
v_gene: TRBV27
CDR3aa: CASGTGSSGNTIYF

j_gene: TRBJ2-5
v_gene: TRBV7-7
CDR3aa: CASSEESRETQYF

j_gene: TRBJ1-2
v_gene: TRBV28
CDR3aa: CASRQERPSGYTF

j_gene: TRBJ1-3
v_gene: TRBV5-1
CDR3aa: CASSRTGTGEAGNTIYF

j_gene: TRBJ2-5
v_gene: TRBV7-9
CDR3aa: CASSLVGREETQYF

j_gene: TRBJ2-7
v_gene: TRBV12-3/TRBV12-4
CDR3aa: CASRRSVDEQYF

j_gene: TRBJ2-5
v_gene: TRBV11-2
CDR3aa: CASSLRRGQETQYF

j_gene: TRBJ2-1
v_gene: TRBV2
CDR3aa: CASRDIPGQGKHEQFF

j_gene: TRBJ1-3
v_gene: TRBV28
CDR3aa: CASSFGDRSSGNTIYF

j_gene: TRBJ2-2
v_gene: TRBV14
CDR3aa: CASSAHTRAGELFF

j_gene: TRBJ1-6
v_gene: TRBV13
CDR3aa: CASSSLQKQAGSYNSPLHF

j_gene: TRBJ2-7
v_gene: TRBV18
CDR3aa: CASSPLAGTYEQYF

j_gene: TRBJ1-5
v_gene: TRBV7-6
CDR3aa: CASSLTAGLGQPQHF

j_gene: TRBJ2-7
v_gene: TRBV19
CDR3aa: CASSLPGTGAYEQYF

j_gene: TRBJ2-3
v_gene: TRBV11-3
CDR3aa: CASSSFTGDTQYF

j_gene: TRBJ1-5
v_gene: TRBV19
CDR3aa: CASSLTYSNQPQHF

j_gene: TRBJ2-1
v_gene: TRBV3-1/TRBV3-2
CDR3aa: CASSRLAGETGQFF